The present T cell receptor beta chain was sequenced within a study of shared clonotypes between healthy human individuals. The CDR3 sequence is 16 residues long. The ends lost 5 bases at V and 4 bases at J; junction bases unmatched: 10. Germline lookup yields CDR1 SNHLY and CDR2 FYNNEI. CD45RO-negative cells were positively selected for CCR7, leaving out terminally differentiated effector memory CD45RA+ cells. Here immunoSEQ multiplex PCR was the method, and the copy in TCRdb shows in-frame clones only, minus some. The sample contains about 2 million clones, over 85% of which appear only once. General observations from the study: Among non-shared clonotypes, generation probabilities were lower than among those shared by all four donors.

About this clone itself: Its antigen is unidentified.

Sequencing was performed on naive CD8+ T cells sorted from blood. The chain combines TRBV2 with TRBJ1-1; TRBD1 agrees at 10 bases. This TCR was recovered from a man aged 18 to 30 in good health. The CDR3 region has the DNA TGTGCCAGCAGTAGGGGGGACAGGGGTTGGGTCACTGAAGCTTTCTTT. It translates to CASSRGDRGWVTEAFF. The whole variable domain, remainder taken from reference TRBV2 and TRBJ1-1, is EPEVTQTPSHQVTQMGQEVILRCVPISNHLYFYWYRQILGQKVEFLVSFYNNEISEKSEIFDDQFSVERPDGSNFTLKIRSTKLEDSAMYFCASSRGDRGWVTEAFFGQGTRLTVV.